This T cell receptor beta chain was observed in a study of shared clonotypes between healthy human individuals. Study findings and constraints: Estimated richness values were generally larger in naive subsets than in memory subsets. Generation probabilities were higher for clonotypes shared across all four sorted-subset donors than for unshared ones.

Sorted-subset replicate PCR reactions contained 200 ng DNA, corresponding to about 30,000 T cell genomes. TCRdb keeps only in-frame clones here, not all; method: immunoSEQ multiplex PCR. The sample comprises roughly 320,000 clones, roughly 91% of which are singletons, and 15% to 20% rests with the top ten. The CDR3 sequence is 15 residues long. With respect to this clone: What it binds is not known.

What was sequenced was memory CD8+ T cells sorted from blood. Subset of the sample: CD45RO+ cells pooled with CCR7-negative TemRA cells. This chain joins TRBV21-1 and TRBJ1-4. TRBV21-1 is tagged as a pseudogene. The TCR originated in a man between 18 and 35 years old in good health. The CDR3 sequence: CASHSLGGRNEKLFF. CDR3 DNA: TGTGCCAGCCATTCCCTCGGAGGCAGAAATGAAAAACTGTTTTTT.